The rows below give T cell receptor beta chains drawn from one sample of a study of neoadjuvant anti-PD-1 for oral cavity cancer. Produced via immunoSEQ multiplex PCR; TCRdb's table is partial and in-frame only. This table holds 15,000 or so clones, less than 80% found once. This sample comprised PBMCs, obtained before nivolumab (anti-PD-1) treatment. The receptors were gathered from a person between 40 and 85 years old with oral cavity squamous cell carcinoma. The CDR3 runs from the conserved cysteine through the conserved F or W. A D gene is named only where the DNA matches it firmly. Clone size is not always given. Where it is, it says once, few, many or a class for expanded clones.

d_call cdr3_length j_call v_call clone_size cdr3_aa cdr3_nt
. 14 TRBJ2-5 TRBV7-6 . CASSPSLAQETQYF TGTGCCAGCAGCCCCTCATTAGCCCAAGAGACCCAGTACTTC
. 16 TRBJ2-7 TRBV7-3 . CASSPKVTTLSYEQYF TGTGCCAGCAGCCCTAAGGTGACTACCTTGTCCTACGAGCAGTACTTC
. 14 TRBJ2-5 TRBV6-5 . CASSYGFPGETQYF TGTGCCAGCAGTTACGGGTTCCCGGGGGAGACCCAGTACTTC
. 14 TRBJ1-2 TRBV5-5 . CASSLGGHGYGYTF TGTGCCAGCAGCTTGGGGGGGCATGGCTATGGCTACACCTTC
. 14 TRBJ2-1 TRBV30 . CAWSPGLPHNEQFF TGTGCCTGGAGTCCTGGACTACCTCACAATGAGCAGTTCTTC
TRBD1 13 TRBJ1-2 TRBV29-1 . CSVNRGDNYGYTF TGCAGCGTTAACAGGGGCGATAACTATGGCTACACCTTC
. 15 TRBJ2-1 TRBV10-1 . CASSGGQGSFNEQFF TGCGCCAGCAGTGGAGGCCAGGGTAGCTTCAATGAGCAGTTCTTC
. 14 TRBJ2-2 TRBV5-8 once CASSLATGIGELFF TGTGCCAGCAGCTTGGCCACGGGGATCGGGGAGCTGTTTTTT
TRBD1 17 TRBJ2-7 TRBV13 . CASSPSLDRDRGYEQYF TGTGCCAGCAGTCCCTCACTCGACAGGGACAGGGGCTACGAGCAGTACTTC
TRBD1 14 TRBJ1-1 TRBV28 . CASSSQTGAGGAFF TGTGCCAGCAGTTCACAAACAGGGGCTGGGGGGGCTTTCTTT
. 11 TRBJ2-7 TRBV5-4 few CASSLRTEQYF TGTGCCAGCAGCTTGAGGACCGAGCAGTACTTC
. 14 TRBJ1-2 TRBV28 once CASSRPTANYGYTF TGTGCCAGCAGTCGCCCGACGGCGAACTATGGCTACACCTTC
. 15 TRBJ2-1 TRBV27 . CASSAVRDTHNEQFF TGTGCCAGCAGTGCCGTCCGGGACACCCACAATGAGCAGTTCTTC
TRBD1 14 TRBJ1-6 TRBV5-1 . CASSLDRGNSPLHF TGCGCCAGCAGCCTTGACAGGGGGAATTCACCCCTCCACTTT
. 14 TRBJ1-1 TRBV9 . CASSVDPWGTEAFF TGTGCCAGCAGCGTAGATCCCTGGGGCACTGAAGCTTTCTTT